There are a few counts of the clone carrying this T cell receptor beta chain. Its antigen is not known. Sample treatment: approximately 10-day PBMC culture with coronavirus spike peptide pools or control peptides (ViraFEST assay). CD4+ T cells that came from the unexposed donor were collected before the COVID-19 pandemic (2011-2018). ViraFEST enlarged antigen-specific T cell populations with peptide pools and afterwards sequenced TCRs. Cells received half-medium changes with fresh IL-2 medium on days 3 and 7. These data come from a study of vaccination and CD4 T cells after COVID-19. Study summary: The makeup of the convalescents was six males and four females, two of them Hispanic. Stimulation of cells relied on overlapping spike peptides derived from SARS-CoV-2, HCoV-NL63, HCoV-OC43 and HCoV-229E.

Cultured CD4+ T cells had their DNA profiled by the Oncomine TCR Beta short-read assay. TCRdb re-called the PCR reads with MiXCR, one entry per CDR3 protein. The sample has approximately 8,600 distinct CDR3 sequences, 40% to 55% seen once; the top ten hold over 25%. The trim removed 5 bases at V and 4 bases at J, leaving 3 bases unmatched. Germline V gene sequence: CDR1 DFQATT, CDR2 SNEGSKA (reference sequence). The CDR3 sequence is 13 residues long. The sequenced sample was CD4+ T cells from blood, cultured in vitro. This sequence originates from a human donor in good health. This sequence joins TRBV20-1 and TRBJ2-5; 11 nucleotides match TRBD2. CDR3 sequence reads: CSAPGLAVETQYF. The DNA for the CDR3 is TGCAGTGCTCCGGGACTAGCGGTAGAGACCCAGTACTTC.